Listed here are 26 T cell receptor beta chains from one sample, sequenced in a study of OX40 agonist ivuxolimab in advanced cancers. Sequencing was performed with immunoSEQ multiplex PCR; in TCRdb, only in-frame clones are kept and a portion is missing. Of about 110,000 clones in the sample, around 90% were seen once. Sequences were derived from CD4+ or CD8+ T cells sorted from blood, sampled in a trial of the OX40 agonist ivuxolimab. All receptors derive from an adult with an advanced solid tumor such as melanoma, head and neck, liver or kidney cancer.

The chain is built from TRBV5-1 and TRBJ1-3; D unclear. The CDR3 length is 13 residues. The V gene lost 7 bases and the J gene lost 4 bases, with 12 bases spanning the gap. Germline V gene data show CDR1 as SGHRS and CDR2 as YFSETQ. CDR3 in amino acids: CASSQADGNTIYF. The CDR3 nucleotides read TGCGCCAGCTCCCAGGCCGACGGAAACACCATATATTTT.

This clone was observed once. The rearrangement joins TRBV7-2 to TRBJ2-5, with D maybe TRBD1 (6 bases). Germline lookup yields CDR1 SGHTA and CDR2 FQGNSA. V lost 1 base and J 1 base, leaving 10 bases between the germline ends. The CDR3 extends over 15 amino acids. CDR3 bases: TGTGCCAGCAGCTTAGTACAGGGCTTCCAAGAGACCCAGTACTTC. Its translation is CASSLVQGFQETQYF.

The CDR3, as DNA: TGTGCCGGACAATCGGACCAGGCCTACGAGCAGTACTTC. It is translated as CAGQSDQAYEQYF. The chain joins TRBV10-3 to TRBJ2-7; TRBD1 might be the D (5 bases). Deletions cut 11 bases from V and 2 bases from J, with 16 bases between. Per the germline V gene, CDR1 is ENHRY and CDR2 is SYGVKD. There are 13 residues in the CDR3.

J is TRBJ1-2 and V is TRBV18; TRBD1 aligns across 7 bases. Germline CDR1 is KGHSH and CDR2 is LQKENI. The trim removed 3 bases at V and 0 bases at J, leaving 10 bases unmatched. The CDR3 spans 17 residues. Here the CDR3 DNA reads TGTGCCAGCTCACCCGGGACAGCCTTAAAAGCTAACTATGGCTACACCTTC. It translates to CASSPGTALKANYGYTF.

This clone was seen once. For the CDR3, the DNA is TGCGCCAGCAGCCAAGACAGGGAGGGAAACACCATATATTTT. Translating gives CASSQDREGNTIYF. The V call is TRBV5-1, the J call TRBJ1-3; 7 bases match TRBD1. V trimming: 4 bases; J trimming: 4 bases; junction bases outside the gene matches: 5. Germline values: CDR1 SGHRS, CDR2 YFSETQ. The length of the CDR3 is 14 residues. Variable domain in full (rest from reference TRBV5-1 and TRBJ1-3): KAGVTQTPRYLIKTRGQQVTLSCSPISGHRSVSWYQQTPGQGLQFLFEYFSETQRNKGNFPGRFSGRQFSNSRSEMNVSTLELGDSALYLCASSQDREGNTIYFGEGSWLTVV.

This rearrangement joins TRBV5-1 to TRBJ1-1; possibly TRBD1 for D (6 bases). This CDR3 has 14 amino acids. V was pared by 2 bases and J by 5 bases, with 13 bases between. CDR1 and CDR2 (germline): SGHRS, YFSETQ. CDR3 amino acids: CASSFTPGATEAFF. In DNA form, the CDR3 reads TGCGCCAGCAGCTTCACCCCGGGGGCAACTGAAGCTTTCTTT.

The CDR3 sequence is CASSFSYIGTDTQYF. CDR3 DNA sequence: TGTGCCAGCAGTTTTAGCTACATAGGCACAGATACGCAGTATTTT. The gene calls are TRBV28 and TRBJ2-3; D call uncertain. This CDR3 is built from 15 residues. The germline V gene encodes CDR1 MDHEN and CDR2 SYDVKM. Trimming pared 3 bases from V and 1 base from J, leaving 11 bases between.

This clone was seen only once. The chain carries TRBV7-3 and TRBJ2-2; no firm D call. V shed 5 bases and J shed 6 bases, with 7 bases lying between them. Germline V gene lookup returns CDR1 SGHTA and CDR2 FQGTGA. CDR3 length: 12 residues. CDR3 coding DNA: TGTGCCAGCAGCCTGCCCCCCGGGGAGCTGTTTTTT. Amino acids: CASSLPPGELFF.

CDR3 sequence reads: CASRDTGAGQNTEAFF. Written as DNA, the CDR3 is TGTGCCAGCAGGGATACAGGGGCGGGGCAGAACACTGAAGCTTTCTTT. The chain links TRBV7-8 to TRBJ1-1, with 7 bases that match TRBD1. The germline gives CDR1 SGHVS, CDR2 FQNEAQ. With 6 bases clipped from V and 1 base from J, the junction kept 11 bases outside the gene matches. There are 16 residues in the CDR3.

The J gene is TRBJ2-2, the V gene TRBV7-9, with 16 bases identical to TRBD2. Germline V CDR1 and CDR2: SEHNR, FQNEAQ (reference sequence). CDR3 length: 19 amino acids. Germline trimming cut 4 bases from V and 4 bases from J; bases unmatched to any gene: 9. The CDR3 loop is CASSSPGLAGGPSTGELFF. Here the CDR3 DNA reads TGTGCCAGCAGCTCACCGGGACTAGCGGGAGGGCCAAGCACCGGGGAGCTGTTTTTT.

The chain employs TRBV5-1 and TRBJ1-2; no definite D call. The V gene lost 4 bases and the J gene lost 3 bases, with 7 bases spanning the gap. This CDR3 is 12 amino acids long. CDR1 and CDR2 from the germline V gene are SGHRS and YFSETQ. CDR3 protein: CASSPDYYGYTF. The CDR3, as DNA: TGCGCCAGCAGCCCGGACTACTATGGCTACACCTTC. Full variable domain (outside the CDR3, taken from reference TRBV5-1 and TRBJ1-2): KAGVTQTPRYLIKTRGQQVTLSCSPISGHRSVSWYQQTPGQGLQFLFEYFSETQRNKGNFPGRFSGRQFSNSRSEMNVSTLELGDSALYLCASSPDYYGYTFGSGTRLTVV.

The chain employs TRBV10-3 and TRBJ2-7; D unresolved. Trimming took off 5 bases at V and 2 bases at J, with 13 bases between the two ends. Germline-derived CDR1 and CDR2 are ENHRY and SYGVKD. This CDR3 is built from 14 residues. CDR3 sequence reads: CAISPPDVTYEQYF. Written as DNA, the CDR3 is TGTGCCATCAGTCCCCCGGACGTCACCTACGAGCAGTACTTC.

The rearrangement links TRBV19 to TRBJ2-7; D gene uncertain. CDR1 is LNHDA and CDR2 is SQIVND in the germline V gene (reference sequence). The CDR3 length is 12 residues. Trimming left V 1 base short and J 5 bases short, with 6 bases between. CDR3 loop: CASSIVGDEQYF. In DNA, the CDR3 is TGTGCCAGTAGTATAGTGGGTGACGAGCAGTACTTC. Complete variable domain (other parts from reference TRBV19 and TRBJ2-7): DGGITQSPKYLFRKEGQNVTLSCEQNLNHDAMYWYRQDPGQGLRLIYYSQIVNDFQKGDIAEGYSVSREKKESFPLTVTSAQKNPTAFYLCASSIVGDEQYFGPGTRLTVT.

The V call is TRBV11-2, the J call TRBJ1-2; D is undetermined. Trimming took 3 bases from V and 4 from J, leaving 12 bases between them. The CDR3 runs to 14 residues. Germline-derived CDR1 and CDR2 are SGHAT and FQNNGV. CDR3 protein: CASSLVGGFYGYTF. The CDR3 region has the DNA TGTGCCAGCAGCTTGGTGGGAGGATTCTATGGCTACACCTTC.

The gene calls are TRBV6-1 and TRBJ1-1; D remains ambiguous. The germline V and J ends were trimmed by 8 bases and 0 bases, with 4 bases remaining between them. This CDR3 contains 11 residues. The germline gives CDR1 MNHNS, CDR2 SASEGT. Here the CDR3 DNA reads TGTGCCAGCCTACTGAACACTGAAGCTTTCTTT. It is translated as CASLLNTEAFF.

Note on this clone: The junction does not match germline at one end; this may be a read error. This chain joins TRBV15 and TRBJ2-3; D remains ambiguous. CDR1 is LNHNV and CDR2 is YYDKDF in the germline V gene (reference sequence). This CDR3 comprises 12 residues. CDR3 region: CATSRERRAQVF. CDR3 bases: TGTGCCACCAGCAGAGAAAGGAGAGCCCAAGTTTTT.

The chain uses TRBV5-1 and TRBJ1-4, with TRBD1 as a possible D gene (5 bases). The length of the CDR3 is 15 residues. Trimming left V 2 bases short and J 6 bases short, with 14 bases between. Germline V gene data show CDR1 as SGHRS and CDR2 as YFSETQ. CDR3 bases: TGCGCCAGCAGCTTAGGACACGAGGTATATGAAAAACTGTTTTTT. As protein: CASSLGHEVYEKLFF. The full variable domain, rest sourced from reference TRBV5-1 and TRBJ1-4, is KAGVTQTPRYLIKTRGQQVTLSCSPISGHRSVSWYQQTPGQGLQFLFEYFSETQRNKGNFPGRFSGRQFSNSRSEMNVSTLELGDSALYLCASSLGHEVYEKLFFGSGTQLSVL.

The V gene is TRBV15, the J gene TRBJ2-7; D assignment may be TRBD1 or TRBD2 (5 bases each). This CDR3 is 16 amino acids long. The V end was cut by 0 bases, the J end by 2 bases, with 14 bases between. Germline V gene data show CDR1 as LNHNV and CDR2 as YYDKDF (reference sequence). The CDR3 DNA sequence: TGTGCCACCAGCAGAGATCGTGACGGGACCGCCTACGAGCAGTACTTC. This gives the protein CATSRDRDGTAYEQYF.

This chain uses TRBV6-6 with TRBJ2-7, with 8 bases lining up with TRBD1. Germline V gene sequence: CDR1 MNHNY, CDR2 SVGAGI (reference sequence). This CDR3 is 13 amino acids long. V was pared by 5 bases and J by 7 bases, with 7 bases of the junction left unmatched. The chain's CDR3 is CASSIDRGREQYF. CDR3 nucleotides: TGTGCCAGCAGTATCGACAGGGGCAGGGAGCAGTACTTC.

The chain recombines TRBV6-5 with TRBJ2-3; D gene uncertain. This CDR3 has 12 residues. The germline V gene has CDR1 MNHEY and CDR2 SVGAGI. Trimming cost V 5 bases and J 2 bases, with 5 bases left between them. The CDR3 DNA follows: TGTGCCAGCAGTCCGAACACAGATACGCAGTATTTT. This sequence encodes CASSPNTDTQYF.

V usage is TRBV2 and J usage is TRBJ1-2; D ambiguous. Trimming cost V 7 bases and J 5 bases, with 20 bases left between them. The CDR3 sequence is 15 residues long. The germline V gene encodes CDR1 SNHLY and CDR2 FYNNEI. CDR3 sequence (DNA): TGTGCCAGCAAGAAATTAGGAGGGAATGAATATGGCTACACCTTC. Its translation is CASKKLGGNEYGYTF. Full variable domain (outside the CDR3, taken from reference TRBV2 and TRBJ1-2): EPEVTQTPSHQVTQMGQEVILRCVPISNHLYFYWYRQILGQKVEFLVSFYNNEISEKSEIFDDQFSVERPDGSNFTLKIRSTKLEDSAMYFCASKKLGGNEYGYTFGSGTRLTVV.

The rearrangement uses TRBV10-1 and TRBJ1-1; 7 bases fit TRBD1. Germline V gene data show CDR1 as WNHNN and CDR2 as SYGVQD (reference sequence). This CDR3 has 13 amino acids. J was trimmed by 4 bases and V by 2 bases; bases with no gene match: 1. CDR3 in amino acids: CASSETGVTEAFF. The CDR3 DNA reads TGCGCCAGCAGTGAGACAGGGGTCACTGAAGCTTTCTTT.

This chain joins TRBV29-1 and TRBJ2-4; 7 bases line up with TRBD1. The length of the CDR3 is 13 residues. CDR1 is SQVTM and CDR2 is ANQGSEA in the germline V gene. With V trimmed by 7 bases and J by 3 bases, 6 bases remained unmatched. The DNA for the CDR3 is TGCAGCGCTTCCGGGACAGACAAAAACATTCAGTACTTC. Its translation is CSASGTDKNIQYF. Full variable domain (remainder filled in from reference TRBV29-1 and TRBJ2-4): SAVISQKPSRDICQRGTSLTIQCQVDSQVTMMFWYRQQPGQSLTLIATANQGSEATYESGFVIDKFPISRPNLTFSTLTVSNMSPEDSSIYLCSASGTDKNIQYFGAGTRLSVL.

V usage is TRBV5-6 and J usage is TRBJ2-5, with TRBD2 matching over 9 bases. The CDR3 extends over 14 amino acids. Germline values: CDR1 SGHDT, CDR2 YYEEEE. Losses at the gene ends were 0 bases for V and 5 bases for J; bases not matched to a gene: 2. CDR3 coding DNA: TGTGCCAGCAGCTTGGGCGGGAGGGTGGAGACCCAGTACTTC. Protein: CASSLGGRVETQYF. Filled out from reference TRBV5-6 and TRBJ2-5, the complete variable domain reads DAGVTQSPTHLIKTRGQQVTLRCSPKSGHDTVSWYQQALGQGPQFIFQYYEEEERQRGNFPDRFSGHQFPNYSSELNVNALLLGDSALYLCASSLGGRVETQYFGPGTRLLVL.

The chain carries TRBV7-3 and TRBJ2-2; 8 nucleotides match TRBD1. This CDR3 region has 15 residues. CDR1 SGHTA and CDR2 FQGTGA come from the germline V gene. V lost 4 bases and J lost 5; bases outside the gene matches: 6. Here the CDR3 DNA reads TGTGCCAGCAGCTCTGGACAGGGTCGGACCGGGGAGCTGTTTTTT. Its translation: CASSSGQGRTGELFF.

This rearrangement joins TRBV5-5 to TRBJ1-2; 9 nucleotides align to TRBD1. Per the germline V gene, CDR1 is SGHKS and CDR2 is YYEKEE (reference sequence). V shed 0 bases and J 6 bases; nucleotides not matched to a gene: 12. The CDR3 consists of 17 residues. CDR3 loop: CASSLAASGQGYNGYTF. For the CDR3, the DNA is TGTGCCAGCAGCTTGGCGGCTTCGGGACAGGGTTACAATGGCTACACCTTC.